One and the same sample provided the 10 T cell receptor beta chains below, sequenced in a study of blood T cell repertoires in COVID-19. TCRdb's table, derived via immunoSEQ multiplex PCR, lists solely in-frame clones and lacks some. The sample contains around 140,000 clones, around nine tenths of which appear only once. The sample comprised peripheral blood. These receptors all come from a woman between 65 and 79 years old with COVID-19, enrolled during active disease.

This clone has a handful of counts. The J gene is TRBJ2-4, the V gene TRBV20-1, with D tentatively TRBD1 (5 bases). The V end was cut by 3 bases, the J end by 11 bases, with 8 bases between. The CDR3 is 10 amino acids. Germline CDR1 is DFQATT and CDR2 is SNEGSKA (reference sequence). CDR3 sequence reads: CSASDRFQYF. CDR3 DNA sequence: TGCAGTGCTAGCGACAGATTTCAGTACTTC.

J is TRBJ2-5 and V is TRBV7-6, with D perhaps TRBD1 (6 bases). The ends were cut back, 3 bases at V and 5 bases at J, with 16 bases in the middle. The CDR3 is 15 amino acids. The V gene's germline CDR1 is SGHVS and CDR2 FNYEAQ. The CDR3 sequence: CASSLGTQISETQYF. CDR3 nucleotides: TGTGCCAGCAGCTTGGGGACACAAATTTCGGAGACCCAGTACTTC.

The V call is TRBV30, the J call TRBJ2-1; TRBD1 agrees at 10 bases. Germline CDR1 GTSNPN, CDR2 SVGIG (reference sequence). J lost 5 bases, V lost 3 bases, and 7 bases had no gene match. The CDR3 loop spans 15 amino acids. The CDR3 nucleotides read TGTGCCTGGAGGGAAGACAGGGGGCGAGACAATGAGCAGTTCTTC. Residues: CAWREDRGRDNEQFF. Drawing the rest from reference TRBV30 and TRBJ2-1, the complete variable domain is SQTIHQWPATLVQPVGSPLSLECTVEGTSNPNLYWYRQAAGRGLQLLFYSVGIGQISSEVPQNLSASRPQDRQFILSSKKLLLSDSGFYLCAWREDRGRDNEQFFGPGTRLTVL.

The rearrangement uses TRBV18 and TRBJ2-5, with 14 bases aligning to TRBD2. This CDR3 comprises 17 residues. Losses at the gene ends were 3 bases for V and 3 bases for J; bases not matched to a gene: 6. The germline V gene has CDR1 KGHSH and CDR2 LQKENI. The DNA of the CDR3 is TGTGCCAGCTCACCGGGACTAGCGGGGGCCGACGAAGAGACCCAGTACTTC. Its translation is CASSPGLAGADEETQYF.

V usage is TRBV30 and J usage is TRBJ2-1; 9 positions match TRBD2. Germline values: CDR1 GTSNPN, CDR2 SVGIG (reference sequence). CDR3 size: 12 residues. The V gene end was trimmed by 5 bases and the J gene end by 9 bases; junction bases not matched to a gene: 5. In nucleotides, the CDR3 is TGTGCCTGGGCGGGGGGGCGTGGTGAGCAGTTCTTC. Translation: CAWAGGRGEQFF.

The chain has TRBV2 and TRBJ1-3; D is ambiguous. Germline CDR1 SNHLY, CDR2 FYNNEI. V lost 4 bases to trimming and J lost 0 bases, with 19 bases between them. The CDR3 is 18 amino acids. The DNA of the CDR3 is TGTGCCAGCAGTGTGAGCCCTAGCAAATACGACTCTGGAAACACCATATATTTT. This gives the protein CASSVSPSKYDSGNTIYF.

The genes are TRBV6-5 and TRBJ1-4, with D possibly matching TRBD1 (5 bases). The germline V gene encodes CDR1 MNHEY and CDR2 SVGAGI. V lost 7 bases and J 6 bases, leaving 18 bases between the germline ends. This CDR3 is built from 15 residues. DNA of the CDR3: TGTGCCAGCACCCCAGGGTCAGCGGGTGATGAAAAACTGTTTTTT. This translates into CASTPGSAGDEKLFF.

This clone has a single count. CDR3 nucleotides: TGTGCCAGCAGTCCTGGGGACAGCCAAGAGACCCAGTACTTC. Translating gives CASSPGDSQETQYF. The chain is built from TRBV28 and TRBJ2-5; 7 positions match TRBD1. Germline V gene lookup returns CDR1 MDHEN and CDR2 SYDVKM. The CDR3 spans 14 residues. Unmatched junction bases numbered 4, after V lost 5 bases and J lost 1 base. The full variable domain, with the rest looked up from reference TRBV28 and TRBJ2-5, is DVKVTQSSRYLVKRTGEKVFLECVQDMDHENMFWYRQDPGLGLRLIYFSYDVKMKEKGDIPEGYSVSREKKERFSLILESASTNQTSMYLCASSPGDSQETQYFGPGTRLLVL.

This chain joins TRBV2 and TRBJ2-7; D may be TRBD1 (6 bases). The germline CDR1 and CDR2 sequences are SNHLY and FYNNEI. The CDR3 extends over 13 amino acids. Trimming removed 11 bases at V and 2 bases at J, with 16 bases between. The CDR3 nucleotides read TGTGCCGGATCCGGGACACTCGCCTACGAGCAGTACTTC. It specifies CAGSGTLAYEQYF.

The chain employs TRBV10-3 and TRBJ1-4; D is ambiguous. V shed 2 bases and J shed 8 bases, with 6 bases lying between them. The CDR3 is 12 residues long. Germline V gene sequence: CDR1 ENHRY, CDR2 SYGVKD. CDR3 DNA: TGTGCCATCAGTGAGGGGCACGAAAAACTGTTTTTT. It yields the protein CAISEGHEKLFF.